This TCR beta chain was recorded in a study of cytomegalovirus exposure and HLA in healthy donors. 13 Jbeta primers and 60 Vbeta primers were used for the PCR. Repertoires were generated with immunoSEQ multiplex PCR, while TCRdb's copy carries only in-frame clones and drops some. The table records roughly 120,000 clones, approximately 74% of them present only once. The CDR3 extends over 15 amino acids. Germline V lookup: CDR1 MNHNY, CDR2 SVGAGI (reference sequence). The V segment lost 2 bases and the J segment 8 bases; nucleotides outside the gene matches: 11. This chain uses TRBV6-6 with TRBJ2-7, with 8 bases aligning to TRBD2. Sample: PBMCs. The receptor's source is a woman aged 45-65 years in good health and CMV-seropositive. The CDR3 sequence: CASSYGAGGPVKQYF. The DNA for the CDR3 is TGTGCCAGCAGTTACGGGGCGGGGGGCCCCGTTAAGCAGTACTTC.